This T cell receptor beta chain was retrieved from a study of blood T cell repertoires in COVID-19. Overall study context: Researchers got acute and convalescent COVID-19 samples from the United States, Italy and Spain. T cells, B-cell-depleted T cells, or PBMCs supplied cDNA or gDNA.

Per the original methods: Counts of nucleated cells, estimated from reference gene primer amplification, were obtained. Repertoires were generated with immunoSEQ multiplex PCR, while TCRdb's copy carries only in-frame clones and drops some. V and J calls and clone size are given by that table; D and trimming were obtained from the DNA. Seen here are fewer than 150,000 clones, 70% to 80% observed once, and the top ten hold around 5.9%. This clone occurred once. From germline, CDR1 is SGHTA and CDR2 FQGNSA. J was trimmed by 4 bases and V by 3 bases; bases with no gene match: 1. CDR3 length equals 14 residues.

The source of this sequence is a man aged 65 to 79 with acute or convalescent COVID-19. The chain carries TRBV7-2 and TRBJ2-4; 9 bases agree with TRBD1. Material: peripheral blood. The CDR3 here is CASSLGQGKNIQYF. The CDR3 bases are TGTGCCAGCAGCTTGGGACAGGGAAAAAACATTCAGTACTTC.